These T cell receptor beta chains were read from a single sample in a study of T cell responses to AZD1222 COVID-19 vaccine. Produced via immunoSEQ multiplex PCR; TCRdb's table is partial and in-frame only. Among roughly 42,000 clones listed, around three quarters were seen once. The sample in question was peripheral blood, obtained on day 0 of AZD1222 vaccination. The source of these receptors is an adult in good health. CDR3s include the opening cysteine and the closing phenylalanine or tryptophan. D genes are given only for firm matches. Some rows mark clone size as missing; the rest say once, few, many or name a class of expanded clone.

>-|14|TRBD2|TRBV29-1|TRBJ2-7
CSALAGGLRDEQYF
TGCAGCGCCTTAGCGGGGGGGCTCCGCGACGAGCAGTACTTC
>-|15|-|TRBV7-2|TRBJ2-4
CASSDMQGFQNIQYF
TGTGCCAGCAGCGATATGCAGGGTTTCCAAAACATTCAGTACTTC
>-|15|-|TRBV24-1|TRBJ2-2
CATSEGLRNTGELFF
TGTGCCACCAGTGAAGGACTCCGGAACACCGGGGAGCTGTTTTTT
>few|15|TRBD1|TRBV6-6|TRBJ1-4
CASSTGETTNEKLFF
TGTGCCAGCAGCACAGGGGAGACGACTAATGAAAAACTGTTTTTT
>-|17|-|TRBV19|TRBJ1-1
CASSPLTQWTMNTEAFF
TGTGCCAGTAGTCCCTTGACTCAGTGGACCATGAACACTGAAGCTTTCTTT
>few|13|-|TRBV19|TRBJ1-1
CASSIVTAREAFF
TGTGCCAGTAGTATAGTTACGGCCAGAGAAGCTTTCTTT
>-|13|-|TRBV6-5|TRBJ2-7
CASRLDNSYEQYF
TGTGCCAGCAGACTCGACAACTCCTACGAGCAGTACTTC
>medium-sized|14|TRBD1|TRBV7-9|TRBJ1-1
CASSWRQGAPGAFF
TGTGCCAGCAGCTGGAGACAGGGGGCACCGGGAGCTTTCTTT
>-|12|-|TRBV12-3/TRBV12-4|TRBJ1-1
CATGRLNTEAFF
TGTGCCACGGGACGGTTGAACACTGAAGCTTTCTTT
>once|14|-|TRBV5-1|TRBJ2-3
CASSLQGSTDTQYF
TGCGCCAGCAGCTTGCAGGGAAGCACAGATACGCAGTATTTT
>-|15|TRBD1|TRBV6-5|TRBJ2-7
CASRTGTGASYEQYF
TGTGCCAGTCGAACCGGGACAGGGGCATCCTACGAGCAGTACTTC
>-|15|TRBD1|TRBV6-5|TRBJ2-3
CASRGVTGAADTQYF
TGTGCCAGCAGGGGGGTGACAGGGGCTGCAGATACGCAGTATTTT
>-|17|-|TRBV15|TRBJ1-6
CATSRDRETAGYSPLHF
TGTGCCACCAGCAGAGACCGAGAAACAGCGGGCTATTCACCCCTCCACTTT
>-|14|-|TRBV6-5|TRBJ2-5
CASSYGGRGETQYF
TGTGCCAGCAGTTACGGGGGAAGGGGAGAGACCCAGTACTTC
>-|15|-|TRBV10-3|TRBJ1-1
CAARRSEGLNTEAFF
TGTGCCGCCCGGCGGTCAGAGGGACTCAACACTGAAGCTTTCTTT
>once|17|-|TRBV27|TRBJ1-5
CASSLNPVGVGSQPQHF
TGTGCCAGCAGTTTAAACCCGGTGGGGGTAGGGAGTCAGCCCCAGCATTTT
>-|14|-|TRBV6-5|TRBJ1-3
CASSYSAAGNTIYF
TGTGCCAGCAGTTACTCGGCGGCTGGAAACACCATATATTTT
>-|13|-|TRBV20-1|TRBJ1-1
CSASGAKGFEAFF
TGCAGTGCTAGTGGGGCGAAGGGGTTTGAAGCTTTCTTT
>-|14|TRBD1|TRBV18|TRBJ2-1
CASSPDRVLVEQFF
TGTGCCAGCTCACCGGACAGGGTTCTAGTTGAGCAGTTCTTC
>-|17|TRBD2|TRBV30|TRBJ2-7
CAWSLTSGRDSDYEQYF
TGTGCCTGGAGTCTCACTAGCGGCCGAGACTCTGACTACGAGCAGTACTTC
>-|14|-|TRBV11-2|TRBJ2-2
CASTPPWNTGELFF
TGTGCCAGCACCCCACCGTGGAACACCGGGGAGCTGTTTTTT
>-|14|-|TRBV29-1|TRBJ1-1
CSVARAGRGTEAFF
TGCAGCGTTGCCCGCGCGGGGCGGGGAACTGAAGCTTTCTTT
>-|14|-|TRBV19|TRBJ2-7
CASSIKGNSYEQYF
TGTGCCAGTAGTATCAAGGGGAACTCCTACGAGCAGTACTTC
>once|14|-|TRBV7-8|TRBJ1-6
CASSLGGASRPLHF
TGTGCCAGCAGCTTAGGGGGGGCCTCTAGACCCCTCCACTTT
>-|15|TRBD2|TRBV28|TRBJ2-3
CASSQIWLAGSTQYF
TGTGCCAGCAGTCAGATTTGGCTAGCGGGGAGTACGCAGTATTTT
>-|16|TRBD1|TRBV6-1|TRBJ1-5
CASSDRDRGGIEPQHF
TGTGCCAGCAGTGATAGGGACAGGGGGGGAATCGAGCCCCAGCATTTT
>once|14|-|TRBV10-3|TRBJ1-1
CAISGGRDPPEAFF
TGTGCCATCAGTGGCGGGCGCGACCCACCCGAGGCTTTCTTT
>-|14|-|TRBV5-6|TRBJ1-1
CASSSPGERTEAFF
TGTGCCAGCAGTTCCCCCGGGGAGAGGACTGAAGCTTTCTTT
>-|15|-|TRBV23-1|TRBJ1-2
CASSQSERVDYGYTF
TGCGCCAGCAGTCAATCGGAACGGGTTGACTATGGCTACACCTTC
>-|15|-|TRBV6-5|TRBJ1-4
CASSPRGLTNEKLFF
TGTGCCTCCAGCCCTAGAGGGTTAACTAATGAAAAACTGTTTTTT
>-|14|-|TRBV11-3|TRBJ1-1
CASSPPDGSKRAFF
TGTGCCAGCAGCCCTCCGGACGGTTCTAAAAGGGCTTTCTTT
>-|14|-|TRBV7-3|TRBJ2-3
CASTGGSVTDTQYF
TGTGCCAGCACAGGGGGGTCCGTCACAGATACGCAGTATTTT
>-|15|TRBD1|TRBV30|TRBJ2-7
CAWSQLGQGIHEQYF
TGTGCCTGGAGTCAACTCGGACAGGGTATACACGAGCAGTACTTC
>-|13|-|TRBV12-5|TRBJ1-1
CASGLGLNTEAFF
TGTGCTAGTGGTTTGGGGTTGAACACTGAAGCTTTCTTT
>-|15|-|TRBV5-1|TRBJ2-5
CASSLLGNTAETQYF
TGCGCCAGCAGCTTGTTGGGCAACACGGCGGAGACCCAGTACTTC
>-|13|-|TRBV6-2/TRBV6-3|TRBJ2-2
CASSYGGPGELFF
TGTGCCAGCAGTTATGGGGGCCCCGGGGAGCTGTTTTTT
>-|12|-|TRBV5-1|TRBJ2-7
CASSFGQGEQYF
TGCGCCAGCAGCTTTGGCCAGGGCGAGCAGTACTTC
>-|15|-|TRBV6-5|TRBJ2-6
CASSYTGSGANVLTF
TGTGCCAGCAGTTATACAGGGTCTGGGGCCAACGTCCTGACTTTC
>few|13|-|TRBV2|TRBJ2-7
CASNPGRAYEQYF
TGTGCCAGCAACCCCGGACGGGCCTACGAGCAGTACTTC
>-|13|TRBD1|TRBV5-1|TRBJ1-2
CASSPDRGEGYTF
TGCGCCAGCAGCCCGGACAGGGGTGAAGGCTACACCTTC
>-|13|-|TRBV19|TRBJ1-5
CASKAEWNQPQHF
TGTGCCAGTAAGGCAGAATGGAACCAGCCCCAGCATTTT
>-|13|-|TRBV19|TRBJ2-1
CASSIALDSEQFF
TGTGCCAGTAGTATAGCCCTAGACAGTGAGCAGTTCTTC
>-|17|-|TRBV19|TRBJ1-5
CASSIGADWVSNQPQHF
TGTGCCAGTAGTATTGGGGCAGACTGGGTTAGCAATCAGCCCCAGCATTTT
>-|15|-|TRBV5-1|TRBJ2-2
CASSLDGAGTGELFF
TGCGCCAGCAGCTTGGACGGGGCCGGCACCGGGGAGCTGTTTTTT
>-|13|-|TRBV10-3|TRBJ1-2
CAISEGGDYGYTF
TGTGCCATCAGTGAGGGGGGAGATTATGGCTACACCTTC
>once|15|-|TRBV15|TRBJ1-5
CATSIEGSGNQPQHF
TGTGCCACCAGCATTGAAGGGTCGGGCAATCAGCCCCAGCATTTT
>once|17|-|TRBV18|TRBJ1-2
CASSPPVGARGSYGYTF
TGTGCCAGCTCACCACCGGTGGGTGCCAGGGGATCGTATGGCTACACCTTC